This T cell receptor beta chain was sequenced during a study of CD4 T cells in relation to SARS-CoV-2 and coronaviruses (dated by TCRdb to about 2021). Turning to the overall study: In the ViraFEST assay, PBMCs were grown with antigen for approximately 11 days, and TCR beta CDR3s were then sequenced to identify antigen-specific clonal expansions. An HIV-1 Nef peptide pool or a culture without peptide was used as the negative reference condition. Shared crossreactive spike epitopes were mapped to their HLA restriction using patient-derived lymphoblastoid cell lines. Memory CD4+ T cell crossreactivity between SARS-CoV-2 and common cold coronavirus spike proteins was assessed at the TCR clonotype level in the study. The Adaptive Biotechnologies TCR-sequencing kit was used to sequence samples from three pre-COVID donors and the naive versus memory experiments, while other data came from Illumina-based sequencing. For other donors in the study, expansion assays were sequenced with a different, Illumina-based TCR-beta assay. What the work shows at the level of the full study, not this receptor alone: Small numbers of patients and of tested TCRs were a limitation of the study. Pre-pandemic and post-infection samples were not both contributed by any donor, so tracing of the source of pre-existing responses was limited. Since the crossreactivity analysis centred on spike protein, crossreactivity against other viral proteins was not assessed. Memory CD4+ clonotypes crossrecognizing SARS-CoV-2 and at least one common cold coronavirus spike were found in roughly 65% of donors. Significantly weaker SARS-CoV-2-driven expansion was shown by crossreactive clones than by monoreactive clones, consistent with antigenic imprinting.

This clone occurred a few times. Its antigen is not yet known. No much larger clone exists at a distance of one base, and base qualities are not known. Its CDR3 holds 13 amino acids, cysteine through phenylalanine. Solely the CDR3 DNA is kept, with 39 bases framed from the first base. Deletion took 3 bases off V and 7 bases off J, with a span of 12 bases between the germline ends. Receptor libraries were prepared by the immunoSEQ multiplex PCR assay. Per the authors' processing: During preprocessing, nonproductive sequences were removed, along with CDR3s that did not begin with C, did not end with F or W, or were shorter than 7 amino acids. Antigen-specific clonotypes were called with the MANAFEST web app, based on expansion relative to reference and other culture wells. A clone was considered positive if the clone showed significant expansion compared with the reference culture in 2 of 3 replicate wells at an FDR below 0.05. Positive clones also required significant expansion versus all other tandem wells and an odds ratio above 5. CDR3 homology was quantified as pairwise Levenshtein distance, calculated with the stringdist R package after three terminal residues were trimmed from each end. What TCRdb holds here is the immuneACCESS table cut down to in-frame rearrangements. Part of the clones is not present; checked against another copy, under half of the missing clones reflect an unresolved V gene, and the others are unexplained. The DNA gave D and trimming, while V, J and clone size come from that table. Across this sample there are about 22,000 clones, with approximately 70% seen only once. The ten largest clones add up to about a sixth of the sample.

CD4+ T cells from unexposed donors were collected before the COVID-19 pandemic (2011-2018). After roughly 11 days of culture, CD4+ T cells were isolated with the EasySep CD4+ T cell isolation kit. As cell number allowed, CD4+ T cells from unexposed donors were tested for reactivity to SARS-CoV-2 S and N and to four common cold coronavirus spike pools. PBMCs were cultured at a few million per well in IMDM supplemented with roughly 5% human AB serum and around 10 IU/ml IL-2. Half of the culture medium was replaced with fresh IL-2-containing medium on days 3 and 7. Triplicate replicate wells were generally used for each peptide culture condition. Leukapheresis product for the unexposed donors was bought commercially. Ficoll-Paque PLUS gradient centrifugation was used to isolate PBMCs from leukapheresis product or whole blood. PBMCs were either used fresh in the expansion assay or cryopreserved at -140 degrees C. The QIAamp Micro DNA Kit was used to extract genomic DNA from the CD4+ T cells.

The rearranged chain carries TRBV12-3 or TRBV12-4 and TRBJ1-2; possibly the D gene is TRBD1, per 5 matching bases. The sample was CD4+ T cells from PBMCs, cultured in vitro. The TCR comes from a human donor in good health. The DNA is TGTGCCAGCAGTTTGGGAATTCAGGGTGGCTACACCTTC. Its product reads: CASSLGIQGGYTF.